This TCR beta chain was identified in a study of blood T cell repertoires in COVID-19. This table comes from immunoSEQ multiplex PCR, and its TCRdb copy is limited to in-frame clones, with some not included. The profile shows around 160,000 clones, roughly 91% of them singletons. After removal of 1 base from V and 5 bases from J, the junction contained 13 bases not matched to a gene. Germline CDR1 and CDR2: SGHAT and FQNNGV. CDR3 size: 19 residues. The sequenced material came from peripheral blood. This sequence was found in a man between 18 and 35 years old with acute or convalescent COVID-19. This chain connects TRBV11-2 to TRBJ2-1, with 11 bases identical to TRBD2. CDR3 DNA sequence: TGTGCCAGCAGCTTAGGGTGGGCTAGCGGGGGGCAGTTTCACAATGAGCAGTTCTTC. Its translation is CASSLGWASGGQFHNEQFF.